A selection of T cell receptor beta chains follows, all from one sample in a study of CXCR3-negative and CXCR3-positive naive CD8 T cells. Reanalyzing the 5' RACE reads, TCRdb keeps one entry per CDR3 protein, without DNA. Across more than 80,000 distinct CDR3 sequences, the top ten clones capture roughly 0.38% of the sample. What was sequenced was naive CXCR3+ CD8+ T cells from blood. The receptors shown here come from a human donor in good health. Some clones in this sample may be carry-over from other donors' samples. Both conserved end residues are part of each CDR3.

v_gene	j_gene	CDR3aa
TRBV5-1	TRBJ2-7	CASSLEHGSYEQYF
TRBV7-7	TRBJ2-7	CASSFRTGSSYEQYF
TRBV20-1	TRBJ1-1	CSALKGNTEAFF
TRBV20-1	TRBJ2-7	CSARDAPTYEQYF
TRBV29-1	TRBJ1-1	CSVEPGNTEAFF
TRBV4-3	TRBJ2-7	CASSQDMTPYYEQYF
TRBV29-1	TRBJ2-3	CSVVWRGGGDTQYF
TRBV7-9	TRBJ2-7	CASSLGGKNEQYF
TRBV14	TRBJ1-1	CASSPQGEFTEAFF
TRBV5-1	TRBJ2-3	CACSPTGDRVTDTQYF
TRBV7-3	TRBJ1-1	CASSFGGDTEAFF
TRBV7-9	TRBJ2-1	CASSSTSASKYNEQFF
TRBV6-5	TRBJ2-1	CASSLAVYNEQFF
TRBV12-3/TRBV12-4	TRBJ2-1	CASSLWTSENEQFF
TRBV19	TRBJ1-1	CASSLPQGVTEAFF
TRBV28	TRBJ2-7	CASSWISLGIYEQYF
TRBV7-3	TRBJ1-1	CASSLSVGGEAFF
TRBV29-1	TRBJ1-1	CSVEFQDRLNTEAFF
TRBV6-5	TRBJ1-1	CASSSLMAGENTEAFF
TRBV4-1	TRBJ2-2	CASKGLAGVKGGELFF
TRBV29-1	TRBJ2-7	CSVEPGGGYEQYF
TRBV28	TRBJ2-1	CASTTGLGYYNEQFF
TRBV20-1	TRBJ2-3	CSARDVKAVSSTDTQYF
TRBV7-9	TRBJ2-1	CARSLRLADSYNEQFF
TRBV25-1	TRBJ2-3	CASSEFRGGQGDTQYF
TRBV28	TRBJ2-1	CASNGIQGAYNEQFF
TRBV20-1	TRBJ1-5	CSASGGVGNQPQHF
TRBV27	TRBJ2-6	CASSFMGSGANVLTF
TRBV7-3	TRBJ1-2	CASSLSPSVDYGYTF
TRBV29-1	TRBJ1-1	CSVETDAEAFF
TRBV12-3/TRBV12-4	TRBJ2-1	CASRAFARVSYNEQFF
TRBV7-9	TRBJ1-4	CASSLEVEKLFF
TRBV12-3/TRBV12-4	TRBJ1-1	CASSFGLVDTEAFF
TRBV29-1	TRBJ2-1	CSVEDGLAGGYNEQFF
TRBV28	TRBJ2-7	CASSFTSGNYEQYF
TRBV28	TRBJ1-1	CASSPSWENTEAFF
TRBV29-1	TRBJ1-1	CSVETGKNTEAFF
TRBV7-9	TRBJ2-1	CASKGGTGTNEQFF
TRBV6-2/TRBV6-3	TRBJ1-2	CASSYGENYGYTF
TRBV14	TRBJ2-3	CASSQDLDATAGTDTQYF
TRBV7-9	TRBJ2-7	CASSRQEKYEQYF
TRBV11-2	TRBJ1-5	CASSLDLTVNQPQHF
TRBV7-9	TRBJ2-3	CASSLGSSGGLDTDTQYF
TRBV9	TRBJ2-7	CASSVGREDSYEQYF
TRBV7-9	TRBJ2-7	CASSSPAASEQYF
TRBV4-3	TRBJ2-1	CASSQDSGNEQFF
TRBV5-1	TRBJ2-3	CASSPGAADTQYF
TRBV20-1	TRBJ2-7	CSASPRGFYEQYF
TRBV7-9	TRBJ2-7	CASSPPRGGGHYEQYF
TRBV9	TRBJ1-2	CASSATSSYTF
TRBV27	TRBJ1-6	CASSWEGQGASPLHF
TRBV2	TRBJ2-7	CASSEGLAGGLHEQYF
TRBV21-1	TRBJ2-5	CASSKSREETQYF
TRBV12-3/TRBV12-4	TRBJ2-5	CASSPRPPTEETQYF
TRBV6-2/TRBV6-3	TRBJ2-7	CASSVHTGVEQYF
TRBV28	TRBJ1-1	CASGQLNTEAFF
TRBV12-3/TRBV12-4	TRBJ1-1	CASKPANMNTEAFF
TRBV27	TRBJ2-7	CASSLTSNHEQYF